These 26 T cell receptor beta chains were all obtained from the same sample, sequenced in a study of blood T cell repertoires in COVID-19. Measured with immunoSEQ multiplex PCR; TCRdb has only the in-frame clones, and not every one. The table records 180,000 or so clones, more than 75% of them present only once. Sequenced sample: peripheral blood. The receptors derive from a person aged 65-85 years with COVID-19, enrolled during active disease.

The chain uses TRBV2 and TRBJ1-2; unclear D gene. V lost 3 bases, J lost 8 bases, and 7 bases lay in between. The germline CDR1 and CDR2 sequences are SNHLY and FYNNEI. The CDR3 is 11 residues long. CDR3 sequence reads: CASSDQAGYTF. The CDR3 bases are TGTGCCAGCAGTGATCAGGCGGGCTACACCTTC.

The V gene is TRBV5-1, the J gene TRBJ1-6; 10 nucleotides line up with TRBD1. CDR1 and CDR2 (germline): SGHRS, YFSETQ. This CDR3 spans 15 amino acids. V dropped 0 bases and J dropped 8; count of bases not matched to a gene: 2. The DNA of the CDR3 is TGCGCCAGCAGCTTGGAGGGACAGGGGTATTCACCCCTCCACTTT. As protein: CASSLEGQGYSPLHF.

The chain has TRBV16 and TRBJ1-2; TRBD1 is a possible D gene (5 bases). The CDR3 spans 14 residues. Trimming shortened V by 7 bases and J by 6 bases, and 18 bases separated the two germline ends. Germline assignment: CDR1 KGHSY and CDR2 FQNENV. Here the CDR3 reads CASIDGGGPDGYTF. As DNA, the CDR3 is TGTGCCAGCATCGATGGGGGGGGTCCAGATGGCTACACCTTC.

This chain links TRBV30 with TRBJ2-1, with D maybe TRBD2 (6 bases). V was trimmed by 4 bases and J by 5 bases, leaving 12 bases between them. The CDR3 loop spans 13 amino acids. The V gene's germline CDR1 is GTSNPN and CDR2 SVGIG (reference sequence). The CDR3 loop is CAWTLGLNNEQFF. The CDR3 nucleotides are TGTGCCTGGACCCTGGGACTGAACAATGAGCAGTTCTTC.

A note on this clone: Other DNA sequences from this sample encode an identical CDR3 as well. This chain links TRBV4-3 with TRBJ2-2, with TRBD2 as a possible D gene (5 bases). This CDR3 is built from 15 residues. V was trimmed by 0 bases and J by 6 bases, leaving 11 bases between them. CDR1 LGHNA and CDR2 YSLEER come from the germline V gene. For the CDR3, the DNA is TGCGCCAGCAGCCAAGAAGTCGGAGGAGCCGGGGAGCTGTTTTTT. The encoded protein is CASSQEVGGAGELFF.

This clone was counted a single time. This sequence joins TRBV19 and TRBJ2-1; 8 positions match TRBD1. CDR3 length: 12 residues. From germline, CDR1 is LNHDA and CDR2 SQIVND (reference sequence). V lost 5 bases, J lost 8 bases, and 2 bases stayed unmatched. CDR3 nucleotide sequence: TGTGCCAGTAGTCCCAGGGGGCATGAGCAGTTCTTC. This translates into CASSPRGHEQFF.

The genes are TRBV9 and TRBJ2-3; possible D gene TRBD1, 6 bases. In germline, CDR1 is SGDLS, CDR2 YYNGEE. CDR3 length: 15 residues. V was pared by 0 bases and J by 4 bases, with 12 bases between. Here the CDR3 DNA reads TGTGCCAGCAGCGTAGCACAGGGCGGCCCAGATACGCAGTATTTT. Amino acid sequence: CASSVAQGGPDTQYF.

This CDR3 reads CASSRDSYYGYTF. The CDR3 DNA reads TGTGCCAGCAGCCGGGACAGCTACTATGGCTACACCTTC. The rearrangement links TRBV11-2 to TRBJ1-2; the match to TRBD1 covers 7 bases. Trimming at V came to 5 bases and at J to 3 bases, leaving 3 bases not matched to a gene. Looked up from germline, CDR1 is SGHAT and CDR2 is FQNNGV. The CDR3 spans 13 residues. Full variable domain (rest looked up from reference TRBV11-2 and TRBJ1-2): EAGVAQSPRYKIIEKRQSVAFWCNPISGHATLYWYQQILGQGPKLLIQFQNNGVVDDSQLPKDRFSAERLKGVDSTLKIQPAKLEDSAVYLCASSRDSYYGYTFGSGTRLTVV.

The rearrangement joins TRBV5-8 to TRBJ2-5, with 8 bases lining up with TRBD1. CDR1 SGHTS and CDR2 YDEGEE come from the germline V gene. This CDR3 is built from 13 residues. Trimming took 5 bases from V and 6 from J; bases not matched to a gene: 6. The CDR3 loop is CASRPGQEKTQYF. In DNA form, the CDR3 reads TGTGCCAGCAGACCGGGACAGGAAAAGACCCAGTACTTC.

The V call is TRBV6-1, the J call TRBJ2-7, with a weak D call TRBD2 (6 bases). CDR1 and CDR2 from the germline V gene are MNHNS and SASEGT. This CDR3 comprises 15 residues. The V gene lost 3 bases and the J gene lost 6 bases, with 18 bases spanning the gap. CDR3 nucleotides: TGTGCCAGCAGTGATCCGGGACTCCCTCCATCCGAGCAGTACTTC. Translated, it gives CASSDPGLPPSEQYF.

This clone was found once. The V gene is TRBV12-3 or TRBV12-4, the J gene TRBJ2-3; D not certain. The CDR3 is made up of 11 amino acids. V was shortened by 4 bases and J by 6 bases, with 5 bases between the two germline ends. The CDR3 protein is CASSSEDTQYF. Here the CDR3 DNA reads TGTGCCAGCAGTTCTGAGGATACGCAGTATTTT.

This sequence joins TRBV19 and TRBJ1-2; TRBD1 matches at 9 bases. The CDR3 has 15 residues. V gave up 5 bases and J gave up 7 bases; unmatched junction bases: 11. Looked up from germline, CDR1 is LNHDA and CDR2 is SQIVND (reference sequence). In DNA, the CDR3 is TGTGCCAGTAGTTCTCAGAAACAGGGGGCCCCTGGCTACACCTTC. It encodes CASSSQKQGAPGYTF.

CDR3 in amino acids: CASSMGQSNYGYTF. CDR3 in DNA: TGTGCCAGCAGCATGGGACAGTCAAACTATGGCTACACCTTC. The chain recombines TRBV5-4 with TRBJ1-2; 7 bases are shared with TRBD1. CDR1 is SGHNT, CDR2 YYREEE, per germline (reference sequence). This CDR3 is built from 14 residues. The J segment lost 2 bases and the V segment lost 4 bases, leaving 5 bases of the junction unmatched.

The V call is TRBV6-4, the J call TRBJ2-4; D perhaps matches TRBD1 (7 bases). CDR3 length: 17 amino acids. Germline loops: CDR1 MRHNA, CDR2 SNTAGT. V dropped 7 bases and J dropped 0 bases, with 19 bases sitting between them. CDR3 amino acids: CASIRVRGELAKNIQYF. The DNA of the CDR3 is TGTGCCAGCATTAGAGTCAGGGGGGAACTAGCCAAAAACATTCAGTACTTC.

The chain links TRBV7-9 to TRBJ1-1; D remains ambiguous. This CDR3 spans 13 amino acids. Germline CDR1 SEHNR, CDR2 FQNEAQ (reference sequence). The V end was cut by 2 bases, the J end by 0 bases, with 4 bases between. The CDR3 coding sequence is TGTGCCAGCAGCTTACAGATGAACACTGAAGCTTTCTTT. Its translation: CASSLQMNTEAFF.

The genes are TRBV2 and TRBJ1-1, with unresolved D. The V end lost 0 bases, the J end lost 11 bases, and 13 bases lay between the germline ends. Germline CDR1 is SNHLY and CDR2 is FYNNEI. The CDR3 sequence is 13 residues long. CDR3: CASSEALSGTAFF. The CDR3 nucleotides are TGTGCCAGCAGTGAAGCGCTTTCGGGAACGGCTTTCTTT.

The CDR3 loop reads CASSPGNTRSEAFF. DNA for the CDR3: TGCGCCAGCAGCCCTGGTAACACACGATCTGAAGCTTTCTTT. This sequence joins TRBV5-1 and TRBJ1-1, with unresolved D. This CDR3 spans 14 amino acids. The V end was cut by 4 bases, the J end by 6 bases, with 16 bases between. The V gene's germline CDR1 is SGHRS and CDR2 YFSETQ.

The chain carries TRBV28 and TRBJ2-1; maybe TRBD1 (6 bases). CDR1 is MDHEN and CDR2 is SYDVKM in the germline V gene. CDR3 size: 12 residues. V was pared by 7 bases and J by 9 bases, with 13 bases between. This CDR3 reads CASNNRVREQFF. CDR3 nucleotide sequence: TGTGCCAGCAATAACAGGGTGCGTGAGCAGTTCTTC.

CDR3 nucleotides: TGTGCCAGCAGTGGGACTAGCGGAAGCACAGATACGCAGTATTTT. It specifies CASSGTSGSTDTQYF. This chain connects TRBV27 to TRBJ2-3; 11 positions match TRBD2. Trimming took 5 bases from V and 0 from J; bases not matched to a gene: 1. Per the germline V gene, CDR1 is MNHEY and CDR2 is SMNVEV (reference sequence). The CDR3 covers 15 residues.

This clone was picked up one time. V gene TRBV2 combines with J gene TRBJ1-1, with unresolved D. Trimming shortened V by 6 bases and J by 5 bases, and 7 bases separated the two germline ends. The CDR3 runs to 11 residues. Germline values: CDR1 SNHLY, CDR2 FYNNEI. CDR3 sequence reads: CASRTGTEAFF. In DNA, the CDR3 is TGTGCCAGCAGAACCGGGACTGAAGCTTTCTTT.

This clone has just a few counts. The sample holds other DNA sequences that translate to the same CDR3. V gene TRBV11-3 combines with J gene TRBJ2-3, with D possibly TRBD2 on 6 matching bases. This CDR3 comprises 16 residues. The germline CDR1 and CDR2 sequences are SGHNT and YENEEA. Trimming shortened V by 4 bases and J by 1 base, and 15 bases separated the two germline ends. The DNA for the CDR3 is TGTGCCAGCAGCTCCCGGGGTAGCGGAGGCACAGATACGCAGTATTTT. It codes for CASSSRGSGGTDTQYF.

This clone was recorded once. The V and J genes are TRBV6-5 and TRBJ1-2, with 7 nucleotides matching TRBD1. J gave up 8 bases and V 5 bases, and 11 bases lay outside the gene matches. The CDR3 extends over 14 amino acids. Germline assignment: CDR1 MNHEY and CDR2 SVGAGI. CDR3: CASSLETGSHGYTF. CDR3 in DNA: TGTGCCAGCAGTCTTGAGACAGGGAGTCACGGCTACACCTTC.

This clone was detected once. V and J are TRBV6-5 and TRBJ2-3, with a possible D match to TRBD1 (5 bases). The CDR3 spans 13 residues. The V gene lost 7 bases and the J gene lost 0 bases, with 8 bases spanning the gap. Germline CDR1 is MNHEY and CDR2 is SVGAGI. The CDR3 sequence is CASMRQSTDTQYF. CDR3 DNA: TGTGCCAGCATGCGACAGAGCACAGATACGCAGTATTTT.

The rearrangement uses TRBV29-1 and TRBJ1-1, with no clear D. Germline loops: CDR1 SQVTM, CDR2 ANQGSEA. This CDR3 spans 11 amino acids. Trimming removed 4 bases from V and 11 bases from J, with 14 bases in between. CDR3 loop: CSVGAVWPAFF. CDR3 in DNA: TGCAGCGTTGGGGCTGTTTGGCCCGCTTTCTTT. The complete variable domain, with remaining parts taken from reference TRBV29-1 and TRBJ1-1, reads SAVISQKPSRDICQRGTSLTIQCQVDSQVTMMFWYRQQPGQSLTLIATANQGSEATYESGFVIDKFPISRPNLTFSTLTVSNMSPEDSSIYLCSVGAVWPAFFGQGTRLTVV.

This sequence joins TRBV27 and TRBJ1-5, with 8 bases aligning to TRBD1. Germline V gene lookup returns CDR1 MNHEY and CDR2 SMNVEV (reference sequence). This CDR3 spans 15 amino acids. V gave up 4 bases and J gave up 3 bases; unmatched junction bases: 5. CDR3 sequence reads: CASSSGTGANQPQHF. The CDR3 nucleotides are TGTGCCAGCAGTTCCGGGACAGGCGCCAATCAGCCCCAGCATTTT.

V usage is TRBV27 and J usage is TRBJ1-1; no definite D call. The ends were cut back, 3 bases at V and 1 base at J, with 6 bases in the middle. From germline, CDR1 is MNHEY and CDR2 SMNVEV (reference sequence). The CDR3 has 13 amino acids. The CDR3 DNA is TGTGCCAGCAGTTTGTTTAGGAACACTGAAGCTTTCTTT. Protein product: CASSLFRNTEAFF.